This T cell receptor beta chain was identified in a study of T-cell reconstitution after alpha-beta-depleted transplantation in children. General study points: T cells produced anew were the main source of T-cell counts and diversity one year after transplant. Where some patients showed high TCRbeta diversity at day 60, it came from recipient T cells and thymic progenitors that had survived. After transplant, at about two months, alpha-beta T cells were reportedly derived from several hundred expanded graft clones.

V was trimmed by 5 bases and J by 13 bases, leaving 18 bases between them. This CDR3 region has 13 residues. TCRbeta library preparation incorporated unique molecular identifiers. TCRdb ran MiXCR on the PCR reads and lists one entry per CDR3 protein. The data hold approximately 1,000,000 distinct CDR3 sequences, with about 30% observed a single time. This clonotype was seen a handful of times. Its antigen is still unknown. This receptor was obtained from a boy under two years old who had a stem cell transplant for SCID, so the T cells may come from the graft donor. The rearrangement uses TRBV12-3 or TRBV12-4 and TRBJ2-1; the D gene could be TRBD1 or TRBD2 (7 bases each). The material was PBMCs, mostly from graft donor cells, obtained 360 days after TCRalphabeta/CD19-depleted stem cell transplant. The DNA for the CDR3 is TGTGCCAGCAGTACCCCGGCGGGGGACAGCCAGTTCTTC. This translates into CASSTPAGDSQFF.